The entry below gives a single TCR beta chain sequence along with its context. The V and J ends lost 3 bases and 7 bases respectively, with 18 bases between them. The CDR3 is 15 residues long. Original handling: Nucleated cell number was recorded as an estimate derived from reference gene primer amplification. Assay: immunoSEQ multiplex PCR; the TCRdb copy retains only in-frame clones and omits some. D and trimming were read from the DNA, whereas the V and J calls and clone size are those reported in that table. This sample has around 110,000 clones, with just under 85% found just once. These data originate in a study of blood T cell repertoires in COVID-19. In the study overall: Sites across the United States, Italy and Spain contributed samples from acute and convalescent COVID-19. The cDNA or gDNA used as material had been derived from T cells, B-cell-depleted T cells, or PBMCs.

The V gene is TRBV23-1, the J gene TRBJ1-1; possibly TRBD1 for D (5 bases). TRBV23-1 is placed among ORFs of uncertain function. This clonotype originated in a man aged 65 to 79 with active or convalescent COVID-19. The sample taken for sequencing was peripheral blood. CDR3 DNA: TGCGCCAGCAGTCACCCCACATGGGGGGAGGGTGAAGCTTTCTTT. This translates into CASSHPTWGEGEAFF.